The clone carrying this T cell receptor (beta chain) was seen only a few times. The same CDR3 also results from other DNA sequences found in this sample. The sample is drawn from a study of blood T cell repertoires in COVID-19. The overall study: Spain, Italy and the United States supplied samples that represented acute and convalescent COVID-19. PBMCs, B-cell-depleted T cells, or T cells provided the cDNA or gDNA that made up the material.

Sequencing was performed with immunoSEQ multiplex PCR; in TCRdb, only in-frame clones are kept and a portion is missing. The sample lists about 48,000 clones; 77% were seen once. This CDR3 region has 11 residues. V lost 3 bases, J lost 5 bases, and 8 bases lay in between. Germline V lookup: CDR1 DFQATT, CDR2 SNEGSKA (reference sequence). The sequence came from a human donor with active or convalescent COVID-19. The donor label of this sample is uncertain. The V gene is TRBV20-1, the J gene TRBJ2-7, with TRBD1 as a possible D gene (5 bases). The sample consisted of peripheral blood. CDR3 protein: CSASSGHEQYF. The CDR3 DNA follows: TGCAGTGCTAGCTCAGGGCACGAGCAGTACTTC.